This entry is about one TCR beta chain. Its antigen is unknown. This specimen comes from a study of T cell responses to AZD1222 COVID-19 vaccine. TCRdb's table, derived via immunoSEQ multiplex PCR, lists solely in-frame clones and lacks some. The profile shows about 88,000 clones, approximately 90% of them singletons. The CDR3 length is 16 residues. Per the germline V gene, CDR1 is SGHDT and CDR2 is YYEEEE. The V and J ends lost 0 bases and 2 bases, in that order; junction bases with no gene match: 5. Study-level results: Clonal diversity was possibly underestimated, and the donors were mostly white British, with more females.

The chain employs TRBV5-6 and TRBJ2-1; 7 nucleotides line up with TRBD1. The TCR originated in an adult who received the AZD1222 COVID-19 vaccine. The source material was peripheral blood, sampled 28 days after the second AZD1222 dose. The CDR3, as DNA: TGTGCCAGCAGCTTGGGATGGCAGGGGGCCTACAATGAGCAGTTCTTC. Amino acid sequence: CASSLGWQGAYNEQFF.